The 17 T cell receptor beta chains given below trace back to one sample, sequenced in a study of shared clonotypes between healthy human individuals. This table comes from immunoSEQ multiplex PCR, and its TCRdb copy is limited to in-frame clones, with some not included. The sample has about 520,000 clones, approximately 94% seen once. Specimen: naive CD4+ T cells sorted from blood. Subset given: CD45RA+ positively selected. These receptors originate from a woman in her twenties or thirties in good health.

The V gene is TRBV21-1, the J gene TRBJ1-4; the table's D call, TRBD1, has no DNA check behind it. TRBV21-1 is classified as a pseudogene. This CDR3 is 13 amino acids long. CDR3 sequence reads: CASSGPTGEKLFF. The CDR3 nucleotides read TGTGCCAGCAGCGGCCCGACAGGTGAAAAACTGTTTTTT.

The V gene is TRBV5-1, the J gene TRBJ2-1; 8 nucleotides align to TRBD1. Per germline, CDR1 SGHRS and CDR2 YFSETQ. This CDR3 has 15 residues. V shed 1 base, J shed 4 bases, and the junction held 4 bases outside the gene matches. CDR3 region: CASSLIGQGYNEQFF. CDR3 DNA sequence: TGCGCCAGCAGCTTGATCGGACAGGGTTACAATGAGCAGTTCTTC.

The gene calls are TRBV7-2 and TRBJ2-2; D is ambiguous. Germline-derived CDR1 and CDR2 are SGHTA and FQGNSA. CDR3 length: 14 residues. V gave up 3 bases and J gave up 6 bases, with 11 bases separating them. The CDR3 nucleotides are TGTGCCAGCAGCTTTACCCCGGGTCCCGGGGAGCTGTTTTTT. As protein: CASSFTPGPGELFF.

The chain recombines TRBV28 with TRBJ1-1, with 9 positions matching TRBD1. Losses at the gene ends were 4 bases for V and 3 bases for J; bases not matched to a gene: 6. Germline values: CDR1 MDHEN, CDR2 SYDVKM. This CDR3 is 15 amino acids long. CDR3 coding DNA: TGTGCCAGCAGTTACGGGACAGGGACCTACACTGAAGCTTTCTTT. Translated, it gives CASSYGTGTYTEAFF.

The chain joins TRBV30 to TRBJ1-5, with D unclear. V was clipped by 3 bases and J by 2 bases, with 8 bases between them. The CDR3 is made up of 13 amino acids. Looked up from germline, CDR1 is GTSNPN and CDR2 is SVGIG (reference sequence). The CDR3 coding sequence is TGTGCCTGGAGGGACCCGGGCAATCAGCCCCAGCATTTT. Amino acids: CAWRDPGNQPQHF.

The chain combines TRBV18 with TRBJ2-1; D remains ambiguous. This CDR3 contains 15 residues. Germline CDR1 is KGHSH and CDR2 is LQKENI. Trimming removed 1 base from V and 4 bases from J, with 11 bases in between. As DNA, the CDR3 is TGTGCCAGCTCACCACTGGGAATAGGGTACAATGAGCAGTTCTTC. Its protein product is CASSPLGIGYNEQFF.

The chain employs TRBV11-2 and TRBJ1-1, with 9 positions matching TRBD1. V dropped 5 bases and J dropped 5; count of bases not matched to a gene: 6. This CDR3 contains 14 residues. CDR1 is SGHAT, CDR2 FQNNGV, per germline. CDR3 protein: CASSLQTGGTEAFF. The CDR3, as DNA: TGTGCCAGCAGCCTGCAGACAGGGGGTACTGAAGCTTTCTTT. The full variable domain, its missing parts supplied by reference TRBV11-2 and TRBJ1-1, is EAGVAQSPRYKIIEKRQSVAFWCNPISGHATLYWYQQILGQGPKLLIQFQNNGVVDDSQLPKDRFSAERLKGVDSTLKIQPAKLEDSAVYLCASSLQTGGTEAFFGQGTRLTVV.

V usage is TRBV19 and J usage is TRBJ1-2; D possibly corresponds to TRBD1 (6 bases). This CDR3 is 12 amino acids long. Germline lookup yields CDR1 LNHDA and CDR2 SQIVND (reference sequence). Trimming took off 4 bases at V and 7 bases at J, with 10 bases between the two ends. The CDR3 sequence is CASSTSGVGYTF. CDR3 in DNA: TGTGCCAGTAGTACCTCAGGGGTTGGCTACACCTTC.

Only one count was recorded for this clone. The chain has TRBV7-9 and TRBJ2-7; perhaps D is TRBD1 or TRBD2 (5 bases each). Germline CDR1 is SEHNR and CDR2 is FQNEAQ (reference sequence). V was shortened by 2 bases and J by 1 base, with 12 bases between the two germline ends. This CDR3 is 15 amino acids long. The CDR3 spells CASSLLGELSYEQYF. The CDR3, as DNA: TGTGCCAGCAGCTTATTGGGGGAGTTATCCTACGAGCAGTACTTC.

The chain uses TRBV5-1 and TRBJ2-1, with TRBD2 matching over 7 bases. The CDR3 is made up of 15 amino acids. Trimming at V came to 3 bases and at J to 6 bases, leaving 9 bases not matched to a gene. Germline CDR1 reads SGHRS; CDR2 reads YFSETQ. CDR3 sequence reads: CASSSFGGSFNEQFF. The CDR3, as DNA: TGCGCCAGCAGCTCTTTTGGCGGGAGTTTCAATGAGCAGTTCTTC.

The V gene is TRBV4-1, the J gene TRBJ1-4; 8 bases align to TRBD1. With V trimmed by 4 bases and J by 8 bases, 6 bases remained unmatched. Germline-derived CDR1 and CDR2 are MGHRA and YSYEKL. The CDR3 is made up of 14 amino acids. The CDR3 nucleotides read TGCGCCAGCAGCCCGGGACAGGAGCGAGAAAAACTGTTTTTT. Its protein product is CASSPGQEREKLFF.

The rearrangement joins TRBV27 to TRBJ1-5; D not resolved. The CDR3 extends over 15 amino acids. Germline CDR1 reads MNHEY; CDR2 reads SMNVEV (reference sequence). Trimming took off 3 bases at V and 7 bases at J, with 16 bases between the two ends. The CDR3 DNA sequence: TGTGCCAGCAGTTTGGAAGGCCGGTCGGGACAGCCCCAGCATTTT. Its protein is CASSLEGRSGQPQHF.

This chain joins TRBV28 and TRBJ2-7, with D maybe TRBD1 (5 bases). The V end lost 6 bases, the J end lost 3 bases, and 15 bases lay between the germline ends. The germline gives CDR1 MDHEN, CDR2 SYDVKM. CDR3 size: 14 residues. CDR3 coding DNA: TGTGCCAGCAGACCGACACACCAGGGCTACGAGCAGTACTTC. This gives the protein CASRPTHQGYEQYF.

The chain links TRBV23-1 to TRBJ2-3; 10 positions match TRBD2. TRBV23-1 counts as an open reading frame of uncertain function. The length of the CDR3 is 15 residues. V trimming: 11 bases; J trimming: 4 bases; junction bases outside the gene matches: 12. CDR3 loop: CAGGIAGGIADTQYF. As DNA, the CDR3 is TGCGCCGGAGGGATAGCGGGAGGAATCGCAGATACGCAGTATTTT.

This sequence joins TRBV4-1 and TRBJ2-1, with a tentative D call TRBD2 (6 bases). Trimming stripped 6 bases from V and 0 bases from J, with 12 bases between. The germline V gene has CDR1 MGHRA and CDR2 YSYEKL. The CDR3 loop spans 15 amino acids. The CDR3 nucleotides are TGCGCCAGCAGTTTAGGGACTCCCTCCTACAATGAGCAGTTCTTC. Translated, it gives CASSLGTPSYNEQFF.

The V call is TRBV7-9, the J call TRBJ1-3, with unresolved D. In germline, CDR1 is SEHNR, CDR2 FQNEAQ (reference sequence). The germline V and J ends were trimmed by 1 base and 0 bases, with 13 bases remaining between them. The CDR3 length is 17 residues. The CDR3 sequence is CASSLGVSPSSGNTIYF. The CDR3 DNA sequence: TGTGCCAGCAGCTTAGGGGTCAGTCCGAGCTCTGGAAACACCATATATTTT.

This chain joins TRBV6-5 and TRBJ2-3; the match to TRBD2 covers 7 bases. The CDR3 is 15 amino acids. Per the germline V gene, CDR1 is MNHEY and CDR2 is SVGAGI. With 6 bases clipped from V and 2 bases from J, the junction kept 8 bases outside the gene matches. CDR3 sequence: CASSLTGLNTDTQYF. The CDR3 bases are TGTGCCAGCAGCCTCACGGGACTAAACACAGATACGCAGTATTTT.